This T cell receptor (beta chain) was profiled in a study of blood T cell repertoires in COVID-19. Study as a whole: Spain, Italy and the United States supplied samples that represented acute and convalescent COVID-19. T cells, B-cell-depleted T cells, or PBMCs provided the cDNA or gDNA that served as material.

This clone showed up just a few times. One end of the junction is discordant with germline, which a read error may explain. This CDR3 region has 11 residues. Germline assignment: CDR1 SGHDN and CDR2 FVKESK. The authors' processing: Amplifying reference gene primers gave estimates of nucleated cell counts. Measured with immunoSEQ multiplex PCR; TCRdb has only the in-frame clones, and not every one. D and trimming were read from the DNA, whereas the V and J calls and clone size are those reported in that table. In the table there are hundreds of thousands of clones, roughly nine tenths of which are singletons.

The sequenced sample consisted of peripheral blood. This chain joins TRBV14 and TRBJ2-7, with D tentatively TRBD2 (7 bases). This sequence was found in a woman aged 45-65 years with acute or convalescent COVID-19. CDR3 sequence reads: CASSQVGGPSF. DNA of the CDR3: TGTGCCAGCAGCCAAGTGGGGGGGCCCAGCTTC.